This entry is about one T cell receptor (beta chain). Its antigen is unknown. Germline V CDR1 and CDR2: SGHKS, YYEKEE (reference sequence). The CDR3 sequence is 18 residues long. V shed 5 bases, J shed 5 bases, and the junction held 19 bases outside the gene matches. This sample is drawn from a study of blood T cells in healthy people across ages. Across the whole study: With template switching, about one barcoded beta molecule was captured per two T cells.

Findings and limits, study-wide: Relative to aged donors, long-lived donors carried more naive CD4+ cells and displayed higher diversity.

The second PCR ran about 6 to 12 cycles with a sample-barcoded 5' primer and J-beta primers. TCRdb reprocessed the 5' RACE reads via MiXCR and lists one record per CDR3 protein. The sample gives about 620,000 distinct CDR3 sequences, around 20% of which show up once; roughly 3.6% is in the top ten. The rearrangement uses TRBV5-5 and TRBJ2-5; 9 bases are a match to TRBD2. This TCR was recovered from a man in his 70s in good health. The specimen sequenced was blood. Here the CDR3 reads CASRERDSIAGVGETQYF. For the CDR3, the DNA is TGTGCCAGCAGGGAAAGGGACAGCATAGCGGGAGTAGGGGAGACCCAGTACTTC.